Each of the 24 T cell receptor beta chains below was sequenced from the same sample in a study of blood T cell repertoires in COVID-19. The repertoire was sequenced with immunoSEQ multiplex PCR; TCRdb's copy has only in-frame clones and lacks some. The table has tens of thousands of clones, approximately 88% seen once; the top ten hold 1% to 1.5%. The sequenced material came from peripheral blood. These receptors all come from an older woman with acute or convalescent COVID-19.

The rearrangement uses TRBV3-1 (or the pseudogene TRBV3-2) and TRBJ1-1, with D perhaps TRBD1 (5 bases). V was cut by 2 bases and J by 4 bases, with 14 bases left in between. The CDR3 is 15 residues long. Germline V gives CDR1 LGHDT, CDR2 YNNKEL (reference sequence). The CDR3 reads CASSQLVRGPTEAFF. CDR3 nucleotides: TGTGCCAGCAGCCAACTTGTAAGGGGCCCCACTGAAGCTTTCTTT.

The chain couples TRBV29-1 to TRBJ1-1, with D unclear. Germline CDR1 SQVTM, CDR2 ANQGSEA. V lost 7 bases, J lost 1 base, and 7 bases lay in between. The CDR3 consists of 11 residues. The CDR3 DNA is TGCAGCGGGTATAGGAACACTGAAGCTTTCTTT. It specifies CSGYRNTEAFF.

The CDR3 DNA follows: TGTGCCAGCAGCCCTTTAGCGGGCCTAAGCACAGATACGCAGTATTTT. Its translation: CASSPLAGLSTDTQYF. The chain is built from TRBV7-8 and TRBJ2-3; 7 bases align to TRBD2. CDR3 size: 16 residues. Losses at the gene ends were 5 bases for V and 0 bases for J; bases not matched to a gene: 8. The germline CDR1 and CDR2 sequences are SGHVS and FQNEAQ.

This sequence joins TRBV10-3 and TRBJ1-1, with 11 bases aligning to TRBD1. Unmatched junction bases numbered 3, after V lost 4 bases and J lost 5 bases. Germline CDR1 is ENHRY and CDR2 is SYGVKD. The CDR3 runs to 14 residues. This chain's CDR3 is CAISGTGGATEAFF. The CDR3 nucleotides are TGTGCCATCAGTGGGACAGGGGGCGCGACTGAAGCTTTCTTT.

V usage is TRBV19 and J usage is TRBJ1-1; no clear D gene. Germline CDR1 is LNHDA and CDR2 is SQIVND (reference sequence). V was clipped by 1 base and J by 4 bases, with 7 bases between them. This CDR3 is built from 13 residues. CDR3 coding DNA: TGTGCCAGTAGTATAGTGGGAGCCACTGAAGCTTTCTTT. Its protein product is CASSIVGATEAFF.

J is TRBJ2-2 and V is TRBV4-3, with D perhaps TRBD2 (6 bases). The V gene's germline CDR1 is LGHNA and CDR2 YSLEER. Trimming shortened V by 5 bases and J by 2 bases, and 15 bases separated the two germline ends. The CDR3 length is 16 residues. The CDR3: CASSSRLAPNTGELFF. Written as DNA, the CDR3 is TGCGCCAGCAGCAGCCGGCTAGCGCCAAACACCGGGGAGCTGTTTTTT.

The J gene is TRBJ2-5, the V gene TRBV2; 11 bases line up with TRBD2. The J segment lost 3 bases and the V segment lost 8 bases, leaving 8 bases of the junction unmatched. The CDR3 covers 15 residues. Germline lookup yields CDR1 SNHLY and CDR2 FYNNEI. The CDR3 DNA sequence: TGTGCCAGCCGCTCGGGGGGACTAGCGGAAGAGACCCAGTACTTC. The encoded protein is CASRSGGLAEETQYF.

The chain recombines TRBV27 with TRBJ2-7; 8 bases map to TRBD1. The CDR3 runs 15 residues. In germline, CDR1 is MNHEY, CDR2 SMNVEV (reference sequence). J gave up 3 bases and V 5 bases, and 9 bases lay outside the gene matches. The CDR3 DNA is TGTGCCAGCAGTCCAGACAGGGGCTCACTCTACGAGCAGTACGTC. This sequence encodes CASSPDRGSLYEQYV.

This chain joins TRBV3-1 (or the pseudogene TRBV3-2) and TRBJ1-4; D not certain. This CDR3 has 14 amino acids. Germline V lookup: CDR1 LGHDT, CDR2 YNNKEL (reference sequence). V lost 4 bases, J lost 7 bases, and 13 bases lay in between. The CDR3 DNA reads TGTGCCAGCAGCCCCCGCAGTGGCTCTGAAAAACTGTTTTTT. Translating it yields CASSPRSGSEKLFF.

This chain connects TRBV6-5 to TRBJ1-6; 12 positions agree with TRBD1. V lost 2 bases to trimming and J lost 10 bases; unmatched junction nucleotides: 3. The CDR3 contains 15 residues. Germline CDR1 is MNHEY and CDR2 is SVGAGI. The CDR3 DNA reads TGTGCCAGCAGTTACGGGACAGGGGGCTTCTCACCCCTCCACTTT. Amino acid sequence: CASSYGTGGFSPLHF.

The chain couples TRBV5-8 to TRBJ1-2; 8 bases match TRBD1. CDR1 is SGHTS, CDR2 YDEGEE, per germline. CDR3 size: 17 residues. V lost 0 bases to trimming and J lost 2 bases; unmatched junction nucleotides: 9. CDR3 region: CASSLAYWTGTNYGYTF. Here the CDR3 DNA reads TGTGCCAGCAGCTTGGCTTATTGGACAGGGACAAACTATGGCTACACCTTC.

This chain connects TRBV19 to TRBJ1-1; 8 bases fit TRBD1. The CDR3 totals 15 residues. Germline CDR1 LNHDA, CDR2 SQIVND (reference sequence). J gave up 5 bases and V 1 base, and 6 bases lay outside the gene matches. CDR3: CASSIAAGGETEAFF. The CDR3, as DNA: TGTGCCAGTAGTATAGCGGCAGGGGGCGAAACTGAAGCTTTCTTT.

The chain links TRBV11-3 to TRBJ2-1, with 7 bases lining up with TRBD1. After removal of 1 base from V and 9 bases from J, the junction contained 6 bases not matched to a gene. CDR1 and CDR2 from the germline V gene are SGHNT and YENEEA. The CDR3 runs to 14 residues. CDR3 loop: CASSLATGDAEQFF. The CDR3 nucleotides are TGTGCCAGCAGCTTAGCTACAGGGGACGCTGAGCAGTTCTTC.

The genes are TRBV10-3 and TRBJ2-1; no clear D gene. Germline loops: CDR1 ENHRY, CDR2 SYGVKD. This CDR3 comprises 14 residues. The V and J ends lost 4 bases and 3 bases respectively, with 10 bases between them. The CDR3 nucleotides read TGTGCCATCAGTGGTACGACTCTCTACAATGAGCAGTTCTTC. Protein product: CAISGTTLYNEQFF.

This chain connects TRBV6-5 to TRBJ1-1, with D perhaps matching TRBD1 (6 bases). Trimming removed 8 bases at V and 4 bases at J, with 20 bases between. The germline V gene has CDR1 MNHEY and CDR2 SVGAGI. There are 15 residues in the CDR3. The CDR3 DNA reads as TGTGCCAGCCGGCAGCCAGGGGCCTTGGGCACTGAAGCTTTCTTT. Translation: CASRQPGALGTEAFF.

This rearrangement joins TRBV18 to TRBJ1-4, with TRBD1 as a possible D gene (6 bases). The CDR3 contains 16 residues. Deletions cut 0 bases from V and 5 bases from J, with 13 bases between. Germline CDR1 is KGHSH and CDR2 is LQKENI. DNA for the CDR3: TGTGCCAGCTCACCACCGAACAGGGAAGGAAATGAAAAACTGTTTTTT. Protein sequence: CASSPPNREGNEKLFF.

The genes are TRBV11-1 and TRBJ1-1; maybe TRBD1 (5 bases). The germline CDR1 and CDR2 sequences are SGHAT and FQDESV (reference sequence). The CDR3 runs to 14 residues. V lost 2 bases, J lost 1 base, and 8 bases lay in between. CDR3 sequence: CASSLSGWNTEAFF. Here the CDR3 DNA reads TGTGCCAGCAGCTTATCAGGGTGGAACACTGAAGCTTTCTTT.

This chain uses TRBV6-1 with TRBJ1-2; no clear D. The CDR3 is made up of 13 amino acids. Germline V gene sequence: CDR1 MNHNS, CDR2 SASEGT. V was clipped by 2 bases and J by 2 bases, with 6 bases between them. The CDR3 sequence is CASSERENYGYTF. The CDR3 nucleotides are TGTGCCAGCAGTGAACGGGAGAACTATGGCTACACCTTC.

J is TRBJ2-4 and V is TRBV19; 8 nucleotides match TRBD2. V was clipped by 4 bases and J by 0 bases; unmatched bases: 2. The CDR3 contains 15 residues. Germline assignment: CDR1 LNHDA and CDR2 SQIVND (reference sequence). CDR3 loop: CASSSGGTAKNIQYF. The CDR3 DNA reads as TGTGCCAGTAGTAGCGGGGGGACAGCCAAAAACATTCAGTACTTC. The full variable domain, its missing parts supplied by reference TRBV19 and TRBJ2-4, is DGGITQSPKYLFRKEGQNVTLSCEQNLNHDAMYWYRQDPGQGLRLIYYSQIVNDFQKGDIAEGYSVSREKKESFPLTVTSAQKNPTAFYLCASSSGGTAKNIQYFGAGTRLSVL.

Turning to this clone: No DNA is shown, since the ends of the CDR3 on it are uncertain; the CDR3 is the one TCRdb lists. The V and J genes are TRBV27 and TRBJ1-5; the table's D gene call, TRBD1, was not cross checked with the DNA. The germline V gene encodes CDR1 MNHEY and CDR2 SMNVEV (reference sequence). The CDR3 has 15 amino acids, counting both end residues. The CDR3: CASSSSRTGFLSQHF.

Ten or more counts support this clone. The chain employs TRBV14 and TRBJ1-2; D is undetermined. Trimming took off 1 base at V and 1 base at J, with 10 bases between the two ends. Germline V gene data show CDR1 as SGHDN and CDR2 as FVKESK. This CDR3 comprises 15 residues. The CDR3 loop is CASSQATGINYGYTF. CDR3 bases: TGTGCCAGCAGCCAAGCCACCGGGATTAACTATGGCTACACCTTC.

The chain combines TRBV18 with TRBJ2-3; 8 nucleotides line up with TRBD1. J gave up 6 bases and V 2 bases, and 7 bases lay outside the gene matches. Germline V gene data show CDR1 as KGHSH and CDR2 as LQKENI. This CDR3 is 15 amino acids long. CDR3 loop: CASSPGAGGSDTQYF. The CDR3 DNA is TGTGCCAGCTCACCAGGGGCAGGGGGCAGTGATACGCAGTATTTT.

The J gene is TRBJ1-4, the V gene TRBV7-9; 8 bases fit TRBD1. J was trimmed by 6 bases and V by 0 bases; bases with no gene match: 3. The V gene's germline CDR1 is SEHNR and CDR2 FQNEAQ (reference sequence). The CDR3 sequence is 15 residues long. CDR3 loop: CASSLAWGQDEKLFF. CDR3 DNA: TGTGCCAGCAGCTTAGCGTGGGGACAGGATGAAAAACTGTTTTTT.

This chain connects TRBV9 to TRBJ2-5; D might be TRBD1 (6 bases). This CDR3 region has 14 residues. Germline V lookup: CDR1 SGDLS, CDR2 YYNGEE. V was shortened by 2 bases and J by 1 base, with 9 bases between the two germline ends. The CDR3 here is CASSVSGVQETQYF. The CDR3 nucleotides are TGTGCCAGCAGCGTTTCAGGGGTCCAAGAGACCCAGTACTTC.